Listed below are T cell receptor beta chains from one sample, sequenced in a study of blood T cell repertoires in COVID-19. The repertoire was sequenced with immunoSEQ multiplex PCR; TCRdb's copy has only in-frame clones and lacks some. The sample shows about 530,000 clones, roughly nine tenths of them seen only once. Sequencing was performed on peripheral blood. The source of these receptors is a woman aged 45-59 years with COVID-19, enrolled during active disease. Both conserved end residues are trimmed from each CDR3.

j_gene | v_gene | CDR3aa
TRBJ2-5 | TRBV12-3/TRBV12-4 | ASSFGGRETQY
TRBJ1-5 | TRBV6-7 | ASNLWGPEDNQPQH
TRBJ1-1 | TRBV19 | ASRTGARNEAF
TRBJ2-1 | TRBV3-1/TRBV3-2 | ASSQEVSKGGEQF
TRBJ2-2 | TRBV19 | ASSIGQLRGYYTGELF
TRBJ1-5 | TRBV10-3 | AISESKSQPQH
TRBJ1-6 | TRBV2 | ASSDINRNSPLH
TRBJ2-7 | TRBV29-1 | SVYGTPTYEQY
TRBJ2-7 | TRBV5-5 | ASSFSGGSYEQY
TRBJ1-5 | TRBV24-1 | ATSYLAGGYSQPQH
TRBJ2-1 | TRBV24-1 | ATSDNSGGSSSYNEQF
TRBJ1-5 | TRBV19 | ASSIHDSRNQPQH
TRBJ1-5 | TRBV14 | ASSATGGNQPQH
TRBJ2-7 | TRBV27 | ASSRGTPGDEQY
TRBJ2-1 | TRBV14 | ASSLASGGARNEQF
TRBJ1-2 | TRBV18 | ASSPLSSAGVDGYT
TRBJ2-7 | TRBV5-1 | ASSLISTGTYEQY
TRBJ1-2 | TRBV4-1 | ASSQDRDRYYGYT
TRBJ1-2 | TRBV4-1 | ASSQLDREAAGYT
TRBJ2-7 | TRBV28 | ASRSGSYEQY
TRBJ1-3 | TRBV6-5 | ASSYSRKGNTIY
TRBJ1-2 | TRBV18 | ASSPAPFERPNYGYT
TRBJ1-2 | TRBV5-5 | ASSSGQGTGYT
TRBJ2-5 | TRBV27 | ASQGKGKKPQGRETQY
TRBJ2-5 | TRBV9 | ASSVDAGGLETQY
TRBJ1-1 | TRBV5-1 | ASSLQTGFYPEAF
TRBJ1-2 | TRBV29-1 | SVAFGTGDHGYT
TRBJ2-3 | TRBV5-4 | ASSLDIAGGVEDTQY
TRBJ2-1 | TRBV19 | ASSGRLAGSYNEQF
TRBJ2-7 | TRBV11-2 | ASSPLGYFYEQY
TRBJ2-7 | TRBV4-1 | ASSPFGQGGRYEQY
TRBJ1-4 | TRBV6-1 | ASSGGNPGQDEKLF
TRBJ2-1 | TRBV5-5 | ASSSATSGGSHEQF
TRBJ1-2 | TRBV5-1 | ASSLAGESYGYT
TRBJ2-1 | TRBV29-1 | SLRWGGVYNEQF
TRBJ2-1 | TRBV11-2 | ASSWTGDAGFF
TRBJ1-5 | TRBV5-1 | ASSPGGLDRRQPQH
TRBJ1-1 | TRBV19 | ASSWVGQGLNTEAF
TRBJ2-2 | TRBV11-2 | ASRAGTSGGAGVTGELF
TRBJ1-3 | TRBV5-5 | ASSFGGGNTIY
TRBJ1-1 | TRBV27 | ASSRDRVVTEAF
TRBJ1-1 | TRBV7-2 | ASSLGQGRFTAF
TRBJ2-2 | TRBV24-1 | ATSDRTGAWTGELF
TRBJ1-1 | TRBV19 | ASSLRQGASKAF
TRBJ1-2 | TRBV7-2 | ASSSRTGIQYYGYT
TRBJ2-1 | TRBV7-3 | ASSLEDRDWGEQF
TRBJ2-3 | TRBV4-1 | ASSQDQTGGLTQY
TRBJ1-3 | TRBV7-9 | ASSPRGARSSGNTIY
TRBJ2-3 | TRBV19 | ASTPEGTDTQY